This TCR beta chain was identified during a study of blood T cell repertoires in COVID-19. Some clones are missing from TCRdb's copy, which holds only in-frame ones; the method was immunoSEQ multiplex PCR. The sample shows some 130,000 clones, around 79% of them seen only once. Trimming removed 4 bases at V and 6 bases at J, with 12 bases between. Germline CDR1 and CDR2: SGHTA and FQGTGA. The CDR3 covers 13 residues. This rearrangement joins TRBV7-3 to TRBJ1-2; the D is unclear. The sequencing input was peripheral blood. The TCR was taken from a man aged 60 to 69 with acute or convalescent COVID-19. The CDR3 nucleotides are TGTGCCAGCAGCTCCGAGGTCGGTGATGGCTACACCTTC. As protein: CASSSEVGDGYTF.